Listed here are 14 T cell receptor beta chains from one sample, sequenced in a study of radiotherapy plus CTLA-4 blockade in lung cancer. Profiled with immunoSEQ multiplex PCR; TCRdb holds only in-frame clones, not every one. The repertoire holds about 59,000 clones, 72% seen once, with approximately 8.3% in the top ten. The input for sequencing was peripheral blood, taken from a patient treated with radiotherapy plus ipilimumab. The receptors were gathered from a human donor with non-small cell lung cancer whose response to radiotherapy plus ipilimumab could not be evaluated.

The gene calls are TRBV4-3 and TRBJ1-1; D uncertain. Per germline, CDR1 LGHNA and CDR2 YSLEER. V gave up 8 bases and J gave up 11 bases, with 15 bases separating them. This CDR3 contains 11 residues. This CDR3 is CASGGRYRAFF. CDR3 in DNA: TGCGCCAGCGGCGGGCGATATCGGGCTTTCTTT.

This clone has a handful of counts. This sequence joins TRBV15 and TRBJ1-3; no firm D call. V was cut by 7 bases and J by 2 bases, with 12 bases left in between. Per the germline V gene, CDR1 is LNHNV and CDR2 is YYDKDF (reference sequence). The CDR3 is made up of 14 amino acids. The CDR3 sequence is CATTSQLTGNTIYF. The CDR3 bases are TGTGCCACCACTTCTCAGTTAACTGGAAACACCATATATTTT.

The J gene is TRBJ1-1, the V gene TRBV27, with a weak D call TRBD1 (5 bases). Germline loops: CDR1 MNHEY, CDR2 SMNVEV (reference sequence). V lost 3 bases and J lost 4, with 12 bases in between. The CDR3 runs to 14 residues. The CDR3, as DNA: TGTGCCAGCAGTTTGGGGCAGGGCCGCACTGAAGCTTTCTTT. Amino acids: CASSLGQGRTEAFF.

The V call is TRBV4-1, the J call TRBJ1-1; 10 nucleotides line up with TRBD1. V was pared by 6 bases and J by 7 bases, with 14 bases of the junction left unmatched. Germline V gene sequence: CDR1 MGHRA, CDR2 YSYEKL. The CDR3 consists of 16 residues. This chain's CDR3 is CASSRDRGPLRFEAFF. The CDR3 region has the DNA TGCGCCAGCAGTCGTGACAGGGGGCCACTCCGTTTTGAAGCTTTCTTT.

CDR3 region: CAWAPTGVVYGYTF. The CDR3 DNA follows: TGTGCCTGGGCCCCAACAGGGGTGGTCTATGGCTACACCTTC. The rearrangement joins TRBV30 to TRBJ1-2, with 7 nucleotides matching TRBD1. The V gene's germline CDR1 is GTSNPN and CDR2 SVGIG (reference sequence). Trimming removed 5 bases from V and 4 bases from J; junction bases left unmatched: 10. This CDR3 has 14 amino acids. The variable domain in full, with the rest retrieved from reference TRBV30 and TRBJ1-2, is SQTIHQWPATLVQPVGSPLSLECTVEGTSNPNLYWYRQAAGRGLQLLFYSVGIGQISSEVPQNLSASRPQDRQFILSSKKLLLSDSGFYLCAWAPTGVVYGYTFGSGTRLTVV.

V usage is TRBV30 and J usage is TRBJ2-4; D not resolved. The CDR3 has 12 residues. The V gene lost 0 bases and the J gene lost 5 bases, with 5 bases spanning the gap. Looked up from germline, CDR1 is GTSNPN and CDR2 is SVGIG (reference sequence). CDR3 sequence: CAWSVTQNIQYF. The CDR3 bases are TGTGCCTGGAGTGTAACACAAAACATTCAGTACTTC.

This clone was detected ten times or more. This chain joins TRBV2 and TRBJ1-1; a possible D gene is TRBD1 (6 bases). Trimming removed 6 bases at V and 1 base at J, with 9 bases between. Per the germline V gene, CDR1 is SNHLY and CDR2 is FYNNEI. The CDR3 is 13 amino acids. This CDR3 reads CASSGQWNTEAFF. In DNA form, the CDR3 reads TGTGCCAGCAGCGGACAGTGGAACACTGAAGCTTTCTTT.

The gene calls are TRBV6-4 and TRBJ2-3; the match to TRBD2 covers 9 bases. The J segment lost 1 base and the V segment lost 8 bases, leaving 1 base of the junction unmatched. This CDR3 has 13 amino acids. Germline V gives CDR1 MRHNA, CDR2 SNTAGT. As DNA, the CDR3 is TGTGCCAGCCGACTAGCGGGCACAGATACGCAGTATTTT. It is translated as CASRLAGTDTQYF.

The sample holds a few counts of this clone. The chain joins TRBV6-1 to TRBJ1-2; D is perhaps TRBD1 (5 bases). Trimming removed 6 bases from V and 4 bases from J, with 12 bases in between. Looked up from germline, CDR1 is MNHNS and CDR2 is SASEGT. CDR3 length: 13 residues. The CDR3 DNA follows: TGTGCCAGCAGCCGCCCAGGGCTCTATGGCTACACCTTC. Translated, it gives CASSRPGLYGYTF.

This chain joins TRBV7-3 and TRBJ1-2, with D possibly TRBD1 on 6 matching bases. V lost 1 base to trimming and J lost 2 bases, with 11 bases between them. The length of the CDR3 is 15 residues. CDR1 and CDR2 (germline): SGHTA, FQGTGA. The CDR3 bases are TGTGCCAGCAGCTTAAAGCCAGGGGCAAACTATGGCTACACCTTC. Encoded protein: CASSLKPGANYGYTF. Complete variable domain (other parts from reference TRBV7-3 and TRBJ1-2): GAGVSQTPSNKVTEKGKYVELRCDPISGHTALYWYRQSLGQGPEFLIYFQGTGAADDSGLPNDRFFAVRPEGSVSTLKIQRTERGDSAVYLCASSLKPGANYGYTFGSGTRLTVV.

V gene TRBV4-2 combines with J gene TRBJ2-6, with 10 bases fitting TRBD2. The V and J ends lost 0 bases and 1 base, in that order; junction bases with no gene match: 9. The CDR3 totals 20 residues. Germline CDR1 and CDR2: LGHNA and YNFKEQ. The CDR3 DNA reads TGTGCCAGCAGCCAAGATAGGCTAGCGGGGGCCCCTTCTGGGGCCAACGTCCTGACTTTC. Encoded protein: CASSQDRLAGAPSGANVLTF.

The chain links TRBV16 to TRBJ1-6; D might be TRBD1 (5 bases). This CDR3 spans 16 amino acids. Trimming stripped 4 bases from V and 7 bases from J, with 17 bases between. The germline CDR1 and CDR2 sequences are KGHSY and FQNENV. The CDR3 sequence: CASSRVRGGENSPLHF. Written as DNA, the CDR3 is TGTGCCAGCAGCCGCGTCCGGGGCGGGGAAAATTCACCCCTCCACTTT.

The chain recombines TRBV11-3 with TRBJ1-1; 8 nucleotides line up with TRBD1. V was pared by 0 bases and J by 8 bases, with 2 bases of the junction left unmatched. This CDR3 has 13 amino acids. Per germline, CDR1 SGHNT and CDR2 YENEEA. CDR3 in amino acids: CASSLDRDREAFF. CDR3 nucleotide sequence: TGTGCCAGCAGCTTAGACCGGGACAGGGAAGCTTTCTTT.

The chain is built from TRBV7-6 and TRBJ2-2; 16 nucleotides match TRBD2. Germline CDR1 SGHVS, CDR2 FNYEAQ. The CDR3 spans 19 residues. V was clipped by 2 bases and J by 5 bases; unmatched bases: 8. CDR3 in DNA: TGTGCCAGCAGCTTACCGGGACTAGCGGGAGGGCCATGGACCGGGGAGCTGTTTTTT. Translation: CASSLPGLAGGPWTGELFF.